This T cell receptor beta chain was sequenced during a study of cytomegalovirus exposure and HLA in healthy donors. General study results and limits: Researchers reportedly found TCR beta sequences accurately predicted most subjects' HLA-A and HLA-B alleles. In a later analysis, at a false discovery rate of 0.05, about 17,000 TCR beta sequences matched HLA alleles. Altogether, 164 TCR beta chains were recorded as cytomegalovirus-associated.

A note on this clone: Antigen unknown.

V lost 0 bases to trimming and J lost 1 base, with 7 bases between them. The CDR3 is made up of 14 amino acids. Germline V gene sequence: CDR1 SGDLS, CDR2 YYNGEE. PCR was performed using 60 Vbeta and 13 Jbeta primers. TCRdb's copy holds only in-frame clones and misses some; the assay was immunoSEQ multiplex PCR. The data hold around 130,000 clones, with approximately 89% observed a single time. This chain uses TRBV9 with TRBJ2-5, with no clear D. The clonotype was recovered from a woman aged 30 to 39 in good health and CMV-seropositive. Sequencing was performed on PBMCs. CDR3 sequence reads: CASSVGHPQETQYF. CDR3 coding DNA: TGTGCCAGCAGCGTAGGACACCCCCAAGAGACCCAGTACTTC.